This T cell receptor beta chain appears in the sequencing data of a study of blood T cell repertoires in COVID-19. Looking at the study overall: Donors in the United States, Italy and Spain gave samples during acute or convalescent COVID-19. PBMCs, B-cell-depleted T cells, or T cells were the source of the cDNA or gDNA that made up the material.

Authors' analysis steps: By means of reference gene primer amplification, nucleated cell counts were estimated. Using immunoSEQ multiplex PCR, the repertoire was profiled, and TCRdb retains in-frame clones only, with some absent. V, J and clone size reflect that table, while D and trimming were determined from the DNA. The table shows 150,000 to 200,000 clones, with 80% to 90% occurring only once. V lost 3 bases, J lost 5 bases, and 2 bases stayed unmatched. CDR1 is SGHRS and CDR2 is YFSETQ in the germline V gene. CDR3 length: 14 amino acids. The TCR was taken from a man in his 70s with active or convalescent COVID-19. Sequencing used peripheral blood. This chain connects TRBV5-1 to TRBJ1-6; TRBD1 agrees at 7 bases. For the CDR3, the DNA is TGCGCCAGCAGCTCGGGACAGAATAATTCACCCCTCCACTTT. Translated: CASSSGQNNSPLHF.